The 27 T cell receptor beta chains below come from one sample, sequenced in a study of Ad26.COV2.S vaccination and SARS-CoV-2 variants. Assay: immunoSEQ multiplex PCR; the TCRdb copy retains only in-frame clones and omits some. This table has about 480,000 clones, around 85% appearing once. Treatment noted: about 20 received Ad26.COV2.S at low or high dose, single or two shots; about 5 received placebo; per-sample allocation not given. The study sampled participants on day 63 after the first vaccine or placebo injection. The sample consisted of peripheral blood, taken in a trial of Ad26.COV2.S vaccine versus placebo. The receptor set was obtained from a person between 18 and 65 years old who received the Ad26.COV2.S COVID-19 vaccine or a placebo.

The chain combines TRBV6-5 with TRBJ1-6, with D possibly being TRBD1 (6 bases). This CDR3 is built from 15 residues. Germline CDR1 reads MNHEY; CDR2 reads SVGAGI. The germline V and J ends were trimmed by 7 bases and 5 bases, with 15 bases remaining between them. The CDR3 here is CASTRGGPNNSPLHF. The CDR3 nucleotides read TGTGCCAGCACAAGAGGGGGACCCAATAATTCACCCCTCCACTTT.

The rearrangement links TRBV5-4 to TRBJ1-1; D is unclear. The CDR3 is 14 amino acids. Per germline, CDR1 SGHNT and CDR2 YYREEE (reference sequence). Trimming removed 2 bases at V and 6 bases at J, with 14 bases between. CDR3 in DNA: TGTGCCAGCAGCTTTGGTCTCTCGGCGGCTGAAGCTTTCTTT. Translated: CASSFGLSAAEAFF.

This chain links TRBV19 with TRBJ2-2, with 12 bases aligning to TRBD2. This CDR3 contains 19 residues. In germline, CDR1 is LNHDA, CDR2 SQIVND (reference sequence). Trimming took 4 bases from V and 2 from J; bases not matched to a gene: 11. This chain's CDR3 is CASSKPRLAGARNTGELFF. As DNA, the CDR3 is TGTGCCAGTAGTAAGCCCCGACTAGCGGGAGCCAGAAACACCGGGGAGCTGTTTTTT.

This clone appeared a few times. This chain links TRBV5-8 with TRBJ1-6; 11 nucleotides align to TRBD1. V dropped 5 bases and J dropped 8; count of bases not matched to a gene: 3. Germline CDR1 SGHTS, CDR2 YDEGEE. The CDR3 has 14 amino acids. The CDR3 nucleotides read TGTGCCAGCAGTCCGGGACAGGGGGATTCACCCCTCCACTTT. Translation gives CASSPGQGDSPLHF. The full variable domain, with the rest looked up from reference TRBV5-8 and TRBJ1-6, is EAGVTQSPTHLIKTRGQQATLRCSPISGHTSVYWYQQALGLGLQFLLWYDEGEERNRGNFPPRFSGRQFPNYSSELNVNALELEDSALYLCASSPGQGDSPLHFGNGTRLTVT.

In nucleotides, the CDR3 is TGCGCCAGCAGCTTGGTCCCGGAGAACACTGAAGCTTTCTTT. Translation: CASSLVPENTEAFF. The chain uses TRBV5-1 and TRBJ1-1; no clear D gene. The CDR3 is 14 amino acids. The V gene's germline CDR1 is SGHRS and CDR2 YFSETQ. The V end was cut by 0 bases, the J end by 1 base, with 7 bases between.

This clone is a singleton in its sample. V and J are TRBV10-3 and TRBJ2-5; 9 nucleotides agree with TRBD1. The CDR3 length is 14 residues. J lost 5 bases, V lost 10 bases, and 11 bases had no gene match. Germline loops: CDR1 ENHRY, CDR2 SYGVKD. The CDR3 reads CATNTGQGYETQYF. The DNA of the CDR3 is TGTGCCACCAATACGGGACAGGGTTATGAGACCCAGTACTTC.

In the case of this clone: This sample includes further DNA sequences coding for the same CDR3. V and J are TRBV6-1 and TRBJ2-7; D is unresolved. The length of the CDR3 is 11 residues. Trimming removed 3 bases at V and 4 bases at J, with 4 bases between. The V gene's germline CDR1 is MNHNS and CDR2 SASEGT. CDR3 region: CASSESYEQYF. CDR3 DNA: TGTGCCAGCAGTGAGTCATACGAGCAGTACTTC.

This clone occurred once. The same CDR3 also results from other DNA sequences found in this sample. The rearrangement uses TRBV9 and TRBJ2-1; D is undetermined. The CDR3 covers 11 residues. The V end was cut by 3 bases, the J end by 7 bases, with 5 bases between. CDR1 is SGDLS and CDR2 is YYNGEE in the germline V gene. CDR3 region: CASSASNEQFF. CDR3 bases: TGTGCCAGCAGCGCCAGTAATGAGCAGTTCTTC.

V is TRBV5-6 and J is TRBJ1-1, with TRBD1 as a possible D gene (5 bases). V lost 4 bases and J lost 0, with 13 bases in between. The length of the CDR3 is 15 residues. Germline V gene data show CDR1 as SGHDT and CDR2 as YYEEEE. CDR3 in DNA: TGTGCCAGCAGCCCGGGGGGGAGAATGAACACTGAAGCTTTCTTT. Translating gives CASSPGGRMNTEAFF.

The rearrangement joins TRBV12-5 to TRBJ2-2; no clear D gene. Germline lookup yields CDR1 LGHNT and CDR2 FRNRAP. The CDR3 contains 14 residues. V dropped 7 bases and J dropped 7 bases, with 16 bases sitting between them. CDR3 nucleotide sequence: TGTGCTAGTGCTCAGACCAGCTTACACGGGGAGCTGTTTTTT. Its protein is CASAQTSLHGELFF.

V and J are TRBV7-2 and TRBJ2-4; D possibly corresponds to TRBD2 (6 bases). The germline gives CDR1 SGHTA, CDR2 FQGNSA. There are 14 residues in the CDR3. The ends were cut back, 1 base at V and 7 bases at J, with 11 bases in the middle. CDR3: CASSLEPGRNIQYF. Here the CDR3 DNA reads TGTGCCAGCAGCTTAGAGCCAGGGAGGAACATTCAGTACTTC.

V is TRBV28 and J is TRBJ2-2, with D uncertain. The CDR3 contains 13 residues. V was cut by 6 bases and J by 0 bases, with 5 bases left in between. Germline CDR1 MDHEN, CDR2 SYDVKM. In nucleotides, the CDR3 is TGTGCCAGCAGGACTCCGAACACCGGGGAGCTGTTTTTT. Encoded protein: CASRTPNTGELFF.

The V and J genes are TRBV27 and TRBJ1-1, with 8 positions matching TRBD1. The CDR3 contains 14 residues. The V and J ends lost 8 bases and 3 bases, in that order; junction bases with no gene match: 8. Germline V gene lookup returns CDR1 MNHEY and CDR2 SMNVEV (reference sequence). CDR3 DNA: TGTGCCAGCGGAAGAAAGGACAGGGACACTGAAGCTTTCTTT. The encoded protein is CASGRKDRDTEAFF.

The rearrangement uses TRBV15 and TRBJ2-1; the D gene is possibly TRBD2 (5 bases). Deletions cut 2 bases from V and 10 bases from J, with 9 bases between. There are 12 residues in the CDR3. The germline V gene encodes CDR1 LNHNV and CDR2 YYDKDF (reference sequence). The CDR3 spells CATSRPGEEQFF. The CDR3 DNA reads as TGTGCCACCAGCAGACCCGGGGAGGAGCAGTTCTTC.

For this clone: The sample contains more than one DNA sequence encoding this CDR3. V is TRBV9 and J is TRBJ1-3; D unclear. Germline assignment: CDR1 SGDLS and CDR2 YYNGEE. Trimming cost V 0 bases and J 3 bases, with 7 bases left between them. The CDR3 is made up of 14 amino acids. CDR3 region: CASSVAPGGNTIYF. CDR3 nucleotide sequence: TGTGCCAGCAGCGTAGCGCCGGGTGGAAACACCATATATTTT.

The chain recombines TRBV5-1 with TRBJ1-5; 7 bases align to TRBD1. The CDR3 is 15 residues long. CDR1 is SGHRS, CDR2 YFSETQ, per germline. V trimming: 4 bases; J trimming: 6 bases; junction bases outside the gene matches: 10. The CDR3 protein is CASSPEPGGSQPQHF. Written as DNA, the CDR3 is TGCGCCAGCAGCCCCGAGCCAGGGGGTAGTCAGCCCCAGCATTTT.

V and J are TRBV5-4 and TRBJ2-1; 10 positions agree with TRBD2. V shed 0 bases, J shed 9 bases, and the junction held 9 bases outside the gene matches. The CDR3 runs 16 residues. Germline assignment: CDR1 SGHNT and CDR2 YYREEE (reference sequence). DNA for the CDR3: TGTGCCAGCAGCTTGGCGGCTAGCGGGAGCGGGGGTGAGCAGTTCTTC. This codes for CASSLAASGSGGEQFF.

The CDR3 here is CASRPGIGGSDEKLFF. CDR3 nucleotide sequence: TGTGCCAGCAGGCCGGGGATAGGGGGCTCTGATGAAAAACTGTTTTTT. The rearrangement uses TRBV5-4 and TRBJ1-4; 7 nucleotides match TRBD1. The CDR3 has 16 residues. V lost 5 bases to trimming and J lost 6 bases; unmatched junction nucleotides: 13. CDR1 SGHNT and CDR2 YYREEE come from the germline V gene (reference sequence). Variable domain in full (rest from reference TRBV5-4 and TRBJ1-4): ETGVTQSPTHLIKTRGQQVTLRCSSQSGHNTVSWYQQALGQGPQFIFQYYREEENGRGNFPPRFSGLQFPNYSSELNVNALELDDSALYLCASRPGIGGSDEKLFFGSGTQLSVL.

The chain employs TRBV30 and TRBJ1-6; no clear D. Germline V gene data show CDR1 as GTSNPN and CDR2 as SVGIG (reference sequence). Trimming took off 5 bases at V and 7 bases at J, with 15 bases between the two ends. This CDR3 has 14 residues. The CDR3 loop is CAWFQPSQNSPLHF. The CDR3 DNA follows: TGTGCCTGGTTCCAGCCTTCCCAAAATTCACCCCTCCACTTT.

The rearrangement joins TRBV18 to TRBJ2-2, with D maybe TRBD1 (6 bases). This CDR3 contains 14 residues. V was trimmed by 0 bases and J by 6 bases, leaving 8 bases between them. Germline V gene data show CDR1 as KGHSH and CDR2 as LQKENI. Written as DNA, the CDR3 is TGTGCCAGCTCACCACCGCGGACAGCCGGGGAGCTGTTTTTT. This translates into CASSPPRTAGELFF.

This clone has only one observation. CDR3: CASSKSSGALYEQYF. The CDR3 DNA is TGTGCCAGCAGTAAATCCTCAGGAGCCCTTTACGAGCAGTACTTC. V usage is TRBV27 and J usage is TRBJ2-7; D is ambiguous. This CDR3 is built from 15 residues. Trimming pared 5 bases from V and 4 bases from J, leaving 18 bases between. The germline V gene encodes CDR1 MNHEY and CDR2 SMNVEV (reference sequence).

V is TRBV2 and J is TRBJ2-1; 10 bases are a match to TRBD2. Germline V gene lookup returns CDR1 SNHLY and CDR2 FYNNEI. V lost 4 bases and J lost 2; bases outside the gene matches: 5. The CDR3 has 16 residues. The chain's CDR3 is CASSARTSGAYNEQFF. The CDR3 DNA follows: TGTGCCAGCAGTGCCAGGACTAGCGGAGCCTACAATGAGCAGTTCTTC.

J is TRBJ2-7 and V is TRBV11-3; a possible D gene is TRBD2 (6 bases). This CDR3 is 13 amino acids long. The germline gives CDR1 SGHNT, CDR2 YENEEA. Between the trimmed V and J ends, which lost 1 base and 2 bases, there was a span of 6 bases. This CDR3 reads CASSLGRAYEQYF. CDR3 in DNA: TGTGCCAGCAGCTTAGGGAGGGCCTACGAGCAGTACTTC. Combining the CDR3 with reference TRBV11-3 and TRBJ2-7 gives the whole variable domain EAGVVQSPRYKIIEKKQPVAFWCNPISGHNTLYWYLQNLGQGPELLIRYENEEAVDDSQLPKDRFSAERLKGVDSTLKIQPAELGDSAVYLCASSLGRAYEQYFGPGTRLTVT.

The chain has TRBV7-9 and TRBJ2-7; no clear D. This CDR3 has 15 amino acids. From germline, CDR1 is SEHNR and CDR2 FQNEAQ (reference sequence). V lost 2 bases and J lost 7, with 18 bases in between. This CDR3 is CASSLQLSTPGEQYF. CDR3 DNA: TGTGCCAGCAGCTTACAACTTTCTACCCCCGGGGAGCAGTACTTC.

The rearrangement joins TRBV5-1 to TRBJ2-1; 13 bases line up with TRBD2. V was clipped by 0 bases and J by 5 bases; unmatched bases: 8. There are 18 residues in the CDR3. CDR1 SGHRS and CDR2 YFSETQ come from the germline V gene. The DNA of the CDR3 is TGCGCCAGCAGCTTGGGACTAGCGGGGGGACCCCATAACAATGAGCAGTTCTTC. This sequence encodes CASSLGLAGGPHNNEQFF.

The chain recombines TRBV10-1 with TRBJ2-1; the match to TRBD2 covers 7 bases. J was trimmed by 2 bases and V by 6 bases; bases with no gene match: 22. This CDR3 region has 20 residues. Per germline, CDR1 WNHNN and CDR2 SYGVQD (reference sequence). The DNA of the CDR3 is TGCGCCAGCAGGCTCCAGGGCGGGAGATCCCAATTCAGTACCTACAATGAGCAGTTCTTC. Residues: CASRLQGGRSQFSTYNEQFF.

This chain connects TRBV7-9 to TRBJ2-4; D unclear. Germline assignment: CDR1 SEHNR and CDR2 FQNEAQ (reference sequence). Trimming took off 1 base at V and 0 bases at J, with 10 bases between the two ends. There are 16 residues in the CDR3. The CDR3 DNA sequence: TGTGCCAGCAGCTTAGAGGGTATCCTAGCCAAAAACATTCAGTACTTC. This sequence encodes CASSLEGILAKNIQYF. Full variable domain (missing parts from reference TRBV7-9 and TRBJ2-4): DTGVSQNPRHKITKRGQNVTFRCDPISEHNRLYWYRQTLGQGPEFLTYFQNEAQLEKSRLLSDRFSAERPKGSFSTLEIQRTEQGDSAMYLCASSLEGILAKNIQYFGAGTRLSVL.